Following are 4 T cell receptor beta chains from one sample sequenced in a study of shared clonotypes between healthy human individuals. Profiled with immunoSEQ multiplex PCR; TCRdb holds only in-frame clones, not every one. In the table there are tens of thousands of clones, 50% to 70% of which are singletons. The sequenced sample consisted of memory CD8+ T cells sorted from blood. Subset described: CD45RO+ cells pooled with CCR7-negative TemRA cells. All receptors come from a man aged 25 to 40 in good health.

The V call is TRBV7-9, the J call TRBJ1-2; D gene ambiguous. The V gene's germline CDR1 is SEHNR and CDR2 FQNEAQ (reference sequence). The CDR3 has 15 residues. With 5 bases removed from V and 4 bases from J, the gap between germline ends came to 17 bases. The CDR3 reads CASSVVEVYAYGYTF. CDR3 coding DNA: TGTGCCAGCAGCGTGGTGGAGGTCTATGCCTATGGCTACACCTTC.

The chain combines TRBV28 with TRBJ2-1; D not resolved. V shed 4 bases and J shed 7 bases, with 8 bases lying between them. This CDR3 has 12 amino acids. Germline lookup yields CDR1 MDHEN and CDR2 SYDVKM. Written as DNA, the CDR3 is TGTGCCAGCAGTTATGGCCCTAATGAGCAGTTCTTC. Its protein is CASSYGPNEQFF.

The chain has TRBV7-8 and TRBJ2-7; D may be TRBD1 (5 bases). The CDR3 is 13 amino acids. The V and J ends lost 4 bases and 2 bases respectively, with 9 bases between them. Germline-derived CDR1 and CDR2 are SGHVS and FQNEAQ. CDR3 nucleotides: TGTGCCAGCAGCTGGGGCATGCCCTACGAGCAGTACTTC. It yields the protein CASSWGMPYEQYF. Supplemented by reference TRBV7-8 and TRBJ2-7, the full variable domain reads GAGVSQSPRYKVAKRGQDVALRCDPISGHVSLFWYQQALGQGPEFLTYFQNEAQLDKSGLPSDRFFAERPEGSVSTLKIQRTQQEDSAVYLCASSWGMPYEQYFGPGTRLTVT.

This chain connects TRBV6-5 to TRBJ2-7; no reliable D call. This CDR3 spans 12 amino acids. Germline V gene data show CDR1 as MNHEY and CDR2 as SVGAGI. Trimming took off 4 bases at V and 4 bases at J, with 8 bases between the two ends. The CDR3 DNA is TGTGCCAGCAGTTCTATGACGTACGAGCAGTACTTC. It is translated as CASSSMTYEQYF.